This TCR beta chain was profiled in a study of blood T cell repertoires in COVID-19 (dated by TCRdb to between 2020 and 2021). In the study overall: Samples covering the acute and convalescent phases of COVID-19 were provided by collaborators in the United States, Italy and Spain. The prospective study material was composed of cDNA or gDNA derived from T cells, B-cell-depleted T cells, or PBMCs. The dataset comprised deeply sampled blood TCRbeta repertoires from subjects exposed to, actively infected with, or recovered from COVID-19. The repertoires were made available in a free public database intended to serve as a resource for research on the immune response to SARS-CoV-2. Samples were obtained from the ongoing ImmuneRACE study (first 160 participants) and from over 1,000 subjects provided by 6 global collaborators. Sample metadata almost always included a de-identified subject ID, COVID-19 status, age in years and sex. Where available, HLA class I and class II types were obtained from metadata supplied by the sample provider rather than from assay-based typing. The research as a whole found: The amount of clinical and demographic metadata varied by source and participant and was provided uncurated.

There are 13 amino acids in the CDR3, from cysteine to phenylalanine inclusive. The only DNA kept is the CDR3, 39 bases in frame from the first base. The trim is 3 bases for V and 4 bases for J, with a gap of 9 bases between the germline ends. CDR1 and CDR2 were assigned from the germline V gene (reference sequence) as SEHNR and FQNEAQ. The immunoSEQ Assay, a bias-controlled multiplex PCR, was used to amplify TCRbeta CDR3 regions from genomic DNA. The paper's processing steps were these. Within the assay, amplification of reference gene primers was used to estimate how many nucleated cells each sample contained. Sequence reads were collapsed and filtered to measure the absolute abundance of every unique TCRbeta CDR3 rearrangement. For each sample, productive Simpson clonality was calculated by taking the square root of Simpson's diversity index across productive rearrangements. This is the immuneACCESS table as TCRdb keeps it, with only in-frame sequences that have V and J called. A part of the clones is gone; compared with another copy, unresolved V genes explain less than half, and the rest is unexplained. V, J and clone size were drawn from that table, and D and trimming were deduced from the DNA. This sample gives under 200,000 clones in total; 85% to 90% of them show up just once. The ten largest clonotypes hold 7% to 7.5% of the sample.

In this sample, this clone turned up once. Its recognized antigen is unknown. Base-call qualities are not available, and no considerably larger clone is one nucleotide away. The collaborating institutions used their own protocols to collect whole blood in K2EDTA tubes. For TCRbeta analysis, collaborators shipped samples in one of three forms: frozen whole blood, isolated PBMCs, or DNA extracted from either of those sample types. The receptor chain draws on TRBV7-9 and TRBJ1-1; the D segment could be TRBD1, given 6 matching bases. The sequence was obtained from a woman aged 80 or over in a cohort sampled during active or convalescent COVID-19. The sample comprised peripheral blood. The CDR3 reads as follows: CASSFTGLTEAFF. The nucleotide sequence is given as TGTGCCAGCAGCTTTACAGGGCTCACTGAAGCTTTCTTT.